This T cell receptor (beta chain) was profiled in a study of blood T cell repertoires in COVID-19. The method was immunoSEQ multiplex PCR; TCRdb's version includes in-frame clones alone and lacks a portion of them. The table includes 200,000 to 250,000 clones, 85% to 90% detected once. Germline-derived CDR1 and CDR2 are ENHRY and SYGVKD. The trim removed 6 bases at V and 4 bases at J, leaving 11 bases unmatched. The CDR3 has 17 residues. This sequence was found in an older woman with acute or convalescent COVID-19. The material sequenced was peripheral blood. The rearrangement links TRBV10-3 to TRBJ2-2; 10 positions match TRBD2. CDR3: CAISLEGLAGATGELFF. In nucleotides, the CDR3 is TGTGCCATCAGCCTCGAGGGGCTAGCGGGAGCCACCGGGGAGCTGTTTTTT.